This T cell receptor (beta chain) came from a study of cytomegalovirus exposure and HLA in healthy donors. Background on the study: T cells numbering approximately 170 million yielded some 120 million unique TCR beta sequences in an earlier analysis. An early release of data contained 75 million to 90 million unique TCRs, which came from HLA-typed donors.

Note on this clone: Its specificity is unknown.

Germline V gene sequence: CDR1 GTSNPN, CDR2 SVGIG (reference sequence). V was clipped by 2 bases and J by 5 bases; unmatched bases: 5. This CDR3 region has 15 residues. The study's findings and limits: According to a later analysis, donors in an Asian-associated ancestry cluster reportedly had fewer N-insertions than the 666-donor mean. V- and J-gene trimming of TCR beta was linked (in a later analysis) to a missense DCLRE1C variant.

PCR involved 60 Vbeta and 13 Jbeta primers. Method: immunoSEQ multiplex PCR; TCRdb's copy keeps in-frame clones and lacks some. This table holds about 47,000 clones, about 72% found once. Sequencing was done on a sample of PBMCs. The TCR was taken from a man aged 25-45 years in good health and CMV-seronegative. This chain joins TRBV30 and TRBJ1-5; TRBD1 agrees at 11 bases. The chain's CDR3 is CAWSSGQGVHQPQHF. CDR3 DNA sequence: TGTGCCTGGAGTTCGGGACAGGGGGTTCATCAGCCCCAGCATTTT.